This TCR beta chain was identified during a study of blood T cell repertoires in COVID-19. Turning to the study itself: Specimens from acute and convalescent COVID-19 originated in the United States, Italy and Spain. In each case, the material was cDNA or gDNA derived from T cells, B-cell-depleted T cells, or PBMCs.

In the original workflow: Reference gene primer amplification yielded estimated nucleated cell counts. Here immunoSEQ multiplex PCR was the method, and the copy in TCRdb shows in-frame clones only, minus some. V and J calls and clone size are as listed in that table; D and trimming were resolved from the DNA. The sample records fewer than 200,000 clones, about 85% being singletons. V lost 6 bases, J lost 0 bases, and 10 bases stayed unmatched. CDR1 is KGHSH and CDR2 is LQKENI in the germline V gene. This CDR3 is 17 amino acids long. The source material was peripheral blood. This clonotype originated in a woman aged 60-75 years with acute or convalescent COVID-19. The chain recombines TRBV18 with TRBJ1-4, with 7 bases lining up with TRBD1. The CDR3 DNA reads TGTGCCAGCTCGCGTAGACAGGGCTCCGCAACTAATGAAAAACTGTTTTTT. As protein: CASSRRQGSATNEKLFF.